A selection of T cell receptor beta chains follows, all from one sample in a study of blood T cells in healthy people across ages. TCRdb re-derived calls from the 5' RACE reads in MiXCR, one entry per CDR3 protein. The sample records nearly 800,000 distinct CDR3 sequences, about 56% being singletons. Sequenced: blood. The receptors originated from a man aged 40-49 years in good health. The CDR3 runs from the conserved cysteine through the conserved F or W. Each record gives: J gene, D gene, clone size, V gene, CDR3 DNA, CDR3 protein. The D gene is left open where the match is weak. Not every row has a clone size; where given, it reads once, few, many or a size class.

TRBJ2-4,-,few,TRBV12-3/TRBV12-4,TGTGCCAGCAGCATGAGGACAAGTGGATGGGACATTCAGTACTTC,CASSMRTSGWDIQYF
TRBJ2-7,TRBD1,-,TRBV7-2,TGTGCCAGCAGCCCATTTAGGACAGGGGGAACCTCCTACGAGCAGTACTTC,CASSPFRTGGTSYEQYF
TRBJ1-2,-,-,TRBV4-2,TGTGCCAGCAGCCAAGGAGAAGGGTTCGGGGGTGGCTACACCTTC,CASSQGEGFGGGYTF
TRBJ2-7,TRBD1,many,TRBV27,TGTGCCAGCAGTCCGACCGGGACAGGGTTCTACGAGCAGTACTTC,CASSPTGTGFYEQYF
TRBJ2-4,-,few,TRBV28,TGTGCCAGCAGTTTCTCGGGGAACATTCAGTACTTC,CASSFSGNIQYF
TRBJ2-3,TRBD2,-,TRBV18,TGTGCCAGCTCACCACGAAGCGGGGGGGCGAACACAGATACGCAGTATTTT,CASSPRSGGANTDTQYF
TRBJ1-2,-,-,TRBV29-1,TGCAGCGTCCGGACTCACACAGGGAGCCGTGGCTACACCTTC,CSVRTHTGSRGYTF
TRBJ2-3,-,few,TRBV12-5,TGTGCTAGTGGTTTGCCGCACACAGATACGCAGTATTTT,CASGLPHTDTQYF
TRBJ2-7,-,-,TRBV27,TGTGCCAGCAGTTTAGCGGGGAGGTCCCACGAGCAGTACTTC,CASSLAGRSHEQYF
TRBJ2-1,TRBD2,-,TRBV20-1,TGCAGTGCGAGAAGAGGTGGGAGGGCCTGGGATGAGCAGTTCTTC,CSARRGGRAWDEQFF
TRBJ1-1,-,-,TRBV7-2,TGTGCCAGCAGGAGTCCCGAAGGGAACACTGAAGCTTTCTTT,CASRSPEGNTEAFF
TRBJ2-2,TRBD2,many,TRBV12-3/TRBV12-4,TGTGCCAGCAGTTTTAGCGGGTCGGGCACCGGGGAGCTGTTTTTT,CASSFSGSGTGELFF
TRBJ2-2,TRBD2,-,TRBV27,TGTGCCAGCAGTTTAAGGACTAGCGGGGGGAACACCGGGGAGCTGTTTTTT,CASSLRTSGGNTGELFF
TRBJ2-1,-,-,TRBV7-2,TGTGCCAGCAGCTTAGGGACTGCCAGCGGTGAGCAGTTCTTC,CASSLGTASGEQFF
TRBJ2-3,-,-,TRBV7-3,TGTGCCAGCAGCTTAGAGGGCCTCGGGGGGCATACGCAGTATTTT,CASSLEGLGGHTQYF
TRBJ2-7,-,-,TRBV3-1,TGTGCCAGCAGCCAAGACAATGACCTGCCATCGAGCTCCTACGAGCAGTACTTC,CASSQDNDLPSSSYEQYF
TRBJ2-1,-,-,TRBV7-2,TGTGCCAGCAGCTTAGCTGGGTTAGTTTCCAATGAGCAGTTCTTC,CASSLAGLVSNEQFF
TRBJ2-1,-,-,TRBV5-1,TGCGCCAGCAGCACCCGAACTAGCACGGATGAGCAGTTCTTC,CASSTRTSTDEQFF
TRBJ2-1,-,-,TRBV28,TGTGCCAGCAATTGGGGTGTCAATGAGCAGTTCTTC,CASNWGVNEQFF
TRBJ2-7,TRBD2,-,TRBV12-3/TRBV12-4,TGTGCCAGCAGTTTTGGGACTAGCGACGAGCAGTACTTC,CASSFGTSDEQYF
TRBJ1-1,-,once,TRBV10-3,TGTGCCATCAGTCACAATTTGAACACTGAAGCTTTCTTT,CAISHNLNTEAFF
TRBJ1-5,-,-,TRBV12-3/TRBV12-4,TGTGCCAGCAGGGATCGGGGCGGGCCCACTGGCAATCAGCCCCAGCATTTT,CASRDRGGPTGNQPQHF
TRBJ2-5,-,-,TRBV29-1,TGCAGCGGAAGGGTGGCAGAGACCCAGTACTTC,CSGRVAETQYF
TRBJ1-2,-,-,TRBV20-1,TGCAGTGCCAGTGGGGGGATCTATGGCTACACCTTC,CSASGGIYGYTF
TRBJ2-7,TRBD2,few,TRBV13,TGTGCCAGCAGCTTAAGGACGGGAGGCCTCTACGAGCAGTACTTC,CASSLRTGGLYEQYF
TRBJ2-5,TRBD1,many,TRBV6-6,TGTGCCACCTTGGACAGGATAAAGGAAGAGACCCAGTACTTC,CATLDRIKEETQYF
TRBJ2-5,TRBD1,-,TRBV7-2,TGTGCCAGCAGCTTAGTAAGGGACAGGGGGCTGGAGACCCAGTACTTC,CASSLVRDRGLETQYF
TRBJ2-5,-,few,TRBV21-1,TGTGCCAGCAGCAATCCTACGCACGATCAAGAGACCCAGTACTTC,CASSNPTHDQETQYF
TRBJ2-1,-,-,TRBV24-1,TGTGCCACCAGTGACCGTAACGGCAGGGGAGGACGCAATGAGCAGTTCTTC,CATSDRNGRGGRNEQFF
TRBJ2-3,-,-,TRBV27,TGTGCCAGCACCTCCTTGGGGGATACGCAGTATTTT,CASTSLGDTQYF
TRBJ2-7,TRBD1,-,TRBV5-4,TGTACCAGCAGCCCCGCAGGGGGCTACTACGAGCAGTACTTC,CTSSPAGGYYEQYF
TRBJ2-3,-,-,TRBV7-3,TGTGCCGGCAGCCAGGGTGGGGGCATCACTAGCACAGATACGCAGTATTTT,CAGSQGGGITSTDTQYF
TRBJ1-5,-,few,TRBV6-5,TGTGCCAGCAGAGGGGGGGGCAATCAGCCCCAGCATTTT,CASRGGGNQPQHF
TRBJ1-2,TRBD1,few,TRBV10-3,TGTGCCATCAGCGTCCAGGGGGGACAGGGGGAAGGCTACACCTTC,CAISVQGGQGEGYTF
TRBJ2-7,-,-,TRBV7-2,TGTGCCAGCAGCACAGGGCCCTACGAGCAGTACTTC,CASSTGPYEQYF
TRBJ1-2,-,-,TRBV28,TGTGCCAGCACCGACTGGGGTCTAGGTTTTGGTGGCTACACCTTC,CASTDWGLGFGGYTF
TRBJ2-7,-,-,TRBV30,TGTGCCTGGAGTGTCCGGGAGACGGGAGAGCAGTACTTC,CAWSVRETGEQYF
TRBJ2-7,TRBD2,-,TRBV6-2/TRBV6-3,TGTGCCAGAGGGGAGACGGGAGGGACCCCTTACTACGAGCAGTACTTC,CARGETGGTPYYEQYF
TRBJ1-1,-,-,TRBV2,TGTGCCAGCCGGACGGGAGCTACTGACACTGAAGCTTTCTTT,CASRTGATDTEAFF
TRBJ2-7,TRBD2,-,TRBV12-3/TRBV12-4,TGTGCCAGCAGTCCCGGGACTAGCGGGGGCACCTACGAGCAGTACTTC,CASSPGTSGGTYEQYF
TRBJ2-5,TRBD2,few,TRBV7-8,TGTGCCAGCAGCTTAGAGGGGACTAGCACTTTGCCATCGAACAAAGAGACCCAGTACTTC,CASSLEGTSTLPSNKETQYF
TRBJ2-7,-,-,TRBV10-3,TGTGCCATCAGTGAGCTCACAGGGACCTCCTACAATGAGCAGTACTTC,CAISELTGTSYNEQYF
TRBJ2-3,-,-,TRBV4-3,TGCGCCAGCAGCCAATTTCAATCGGGAAGTGCAGCAGATACGCAGTATTTT,CASSQFQSGSAADTQYF
TRBJ2-3,-,-,TRBV25-1,TGTGCCAGCAGTGAAGGTTTCCGGGCCTACCACGACCCCCACACAGATACGCAGTATTTT,CASSEGFRAYHDPHTDTQYF
TRBJ1-1,-,-,TRBV7-9,TGTGCCAGCACCGACCCCCCGGGAAAAAATATAATCTATCAAGCTTTCTTT,CASTDPPGKNIIYQAFF
TRBJ1-1,-,once,TRBV20-1,TGCAGTGCTAGGCCCGGTTTCCCTGACGGACAGCGTGAAGCTTTCTTT,CSARPGFPDGQREAFF
TRBJ2-7,TRBD2,few,TRBV11-1,TGTGCCAGCAGCTCCCGCGATTTACTAGCGGGGTCCTACAATGAGCAGTACTTC,CASSSRDLLAGSYNEQYF
TRBJ2-7,-,few,TRBV7-9,TGTGCCAGCAGCTCACCGTGGACGTCGACCTACGAGCAGTACTTC,CASSSPWTSTYEQYF
TRBJ1-5,-,-,TRBV30,TGTGCCTGGAAGGACAGTAGCAATCAGCCCCAGCATTTT,CAWKDSSNQPQHF
TRBJ2-1,-,few,TRBV4-2,TGTGCCAGCAGCCAAATAGGGCGGTATGAGCAGTTCTTC,CASSQIGRYEQFF
TRBJ2-5,-,-,TRBV6-5,TGTGCCAGCACACGATCAAGGGCTAGGGAAGAGACCCAGTACTTC,CASTRSRAREETQYF
TRBJ2-5,TRBD2,few,TRBV3-1,TGTGCCAGCAGCGCGTTTGGACTAGCGGAACAAGAGACCCAGTACTTC,CASSAFGLAEQETQYF
TRBJ2-6,-,few,TRBV11-3,TGTGCCAGCCAAGTCTCTGGGGCCAACGTCCTGACTTTC,CASQVSGANVLTF
TRBJ2-5,-,-,TRBV24-1,TGTGCCACCAGTGAGGAAGGTTGGTTCCGAGAGACCCAGTACTTC,CATSEEGWFRETQYF
TRBJ1-1,TRBD1,-,TRBV5-6,TGTGCCAGCAGCCTTCCCGGGACAGGGCGGGGTGAAGCTTTCTTT,CASSLPGTGRGEAFF
TRBJ2-7,-,once,TRBV4-2,TGTGCCAGCAGCGTTGCATGGGACTCGGTCAATGAGCAGTACTTC,CASSVAWDSVNEQYF
TRBJ2-5,-,-,TRBV27,TGTGCCAGCAGTTTACGGATACAACAGGAAACACTTATCCAAGAGACCCAGTACTTC,CASSLRIQQETLIQETQYF
TRBJ2-1,-,once,TRBV20-1,TGCAGTGCGTTGGCTCTAGCGCCCGAGTACCAAGAGACCCAGTTCTTC,CSALALAPEYQETQFF